These 2 T cell receptor beta chains were all obtained from the same sample, sequenced in a study of STAT3 mutations in large granular lymphocyte leukemia. Study-wide points: In T-cell large granular lymphocyte leukemia, about half of patients showed multiple immunodominant subclonotypes.

Generated by immunoSEQ multiplex PCR, the TCRdb table keeps only in-frame clones and is missing some. Of about 10,000 clones in the sample, about 50% are singletons; the top ten hold around 8.3%. Their specific antigens are unknown. The material sequenced was peripheral blood mononuclear cells. The receptors were sampled from a boy younger than 18 with T-cell large granular lymphocyte leukemia. Some clones in this sample may be carry-over from other donors' samples.

This clone was seen only a few times. This chain joins TRBV12-5 and TRBJ1-1, with TRBD1 identical over 7 bases. The CDR3 totals 16 residues. CDR1 is LGHNT, CDR2 FRNRAP, per germline. V shed 0 bases and J 7 bases; nucleotides not matched to a gene: 11. CDR3 region: CASGLVQWGQLIEAFF. Written as DNA, the CDR3 is TGTGCTAGTGGTTTGGTACAGTGGGGACAGCTTATTGAAGCTTTCTTT.

Worth noting for this clone: The junction and the germline gene differ at one end; a read error may be behind it. This chain links TRBV27 with TRBJ2-7, with D perhaps matching TRBD2 (6 bases). The CDR3 is 12 residues long. Germline lookup yields CDR1 MNHEY and CDR2 SMNVEV (reference sequence). CDR3: CASSTLGGRMNF. The CDR3 nucleotides are TGTGCCAGCAGTACGCTGGGTGGGAGGATGAACTTC.